This T cell receptor (beta chain) was retrieved from a study of post-analysis software for immune sequencing data. Unique-molecular-identifier-tagged TCR beta cDNA libraries were used. TCRdb redid the calling of the PCR reads with MiXCR, one entry per CDR3 protein. The table records a few hundred thousand distinct CDR3 sequences, nearly 45% of them present only once. General observations from the study: Patients used five TRBV segments, including TRBV5-6, TRBV5-1 and TRBV20-1, more often than controls.

As to this clonotype: As yet, its antigen is unknown.

In germline, CDR1 is KGHSH, CDR2 LQKENI. The CDR3 has 15 residues. V shed 4 bases and J 5 bases; nucleotides not matched to a gene: 4. Material for sequencing was blood. The receptor was derived from a girl under 18 with multiple sclerosis. The genes are TRBV18 and TRBJ2-1, with 11 bases lining up with TRBD2. The CDR3 is CASSHSGRVHNEQFF. Here the CDR3 DNA reads TGTGCCAGCTCACATAGCGGGAGGGTCCACAATGAGCAGTTCTTC.